The rows below give T cell receptor beta chains drawn from one sample of a study of T-cell reconstitution after alpha-beta-depleted transplantation in children. MiXCR, run by TCRdb on the PCR reads, gives a single entry per CDR3 protein. Of nearly 350,000 distinct CDR3 sequences in the sample, roughly 16% were seen once. The sample here was PBMCs, mostly from graft donor cells, taken 360 days after TCRalphabeta/CD19-depleted stem cell transplant. All receptors derive from a male patient aged 2-10 years who had a stem cell transplant for acute lymphoblastic leukemia, so the T cells may come from the graft donor. Both conserved end residues are part of each CDR3. Fields, in order: clone size, J gene, D gene, V gene, CDR3 DNA, CDR3 protein. D genes are given only for firm matches. Where a row states a size, it is once, few, many or the class of an expanded clone; other rows omit it.

- TRBJ2-3 - TRBV15 TGTGCCACCAGCAGTAGGGCGGCGGGAACAGATACGCAGTATTTT CATSSRAAGTDTQYF
few TRBJ1-1 - TRBV12-3/TRBV12-4 TGTGCCAGCAGTTTAGGAGCTCGATGGGAGTGGACTGAAGCTTTCTTT CASSLGARWEWTEAFF
- TRBJ1-5 - TRBV20-1 TGCAGTGCTAGAGACGCCAGGGGAAATCAGCCCCAGCATTTT CSARDARGNQPQHF
many TRBJ2-7 - TRBV10-3 TGTGCCATCAGCGACCAACAGGCTCGAGAGCAGTACTTC CAISDQQAREQYF
- TRBJ2-3 TRBD2 TRBV10-3 TGTGCCATCAGCATCGGACTAGCAGGGCCAGATACGCAGTATTTT CAISIGLAGPDTQYF
- TRBJ1-5 - TRBV30 TGTGCCTGGAGCGCAGGGATCCCTGGGGAGCCCCAGCATTTT CAWSAGIPGEPQHF
- TRBJ2-7 TRBD1 TRBV20-1 TGCAGTGCCGGACAGGGAACCTACGAGCAGTACTTC CSAGQGTYEQYF
many TRBJ1-6 - TRBV12-3/TRBV12-4 TGTGCCAGCAGTTTAAGGCGCAGGGGAAATTCACCCCTCCACTTT CASSLRRRGNSPLHF
- TRBJ1-2 - TRBV15 TGTGCCACCAGCAGAGATCCAGGGAGCTATGGCTACACCTTC CATSRDPGSYGYTF
few TRBJ1-1 TRBD1 TRBV10-3 TGTGCCATCAGCCCGGACAGGGAGACTAAAGCTTTCTTT CAISPDRETKAFF
- TRBJ2-1 TRBD2 TRBV24-1 TGTGCCACCAGTGATCAGGGACTAGCCTGGGGCAATGAGCAGTTCTTC CATSDQGLAWGNEQFF
few TRBJ1-5 TRBD1 TRBV7-8 TGTGCCAGCAGCTTTAACAGGGGGTTAAATCAGCCCCAGCATTTT CASSFNRGLNQPQHF
- TRBJ2-1 TRBD2 TRBV6-2/TRBV6-3 TGTGCCAGCAGTTGGACTAGCGTCTACAATGAGCAGTTCTTC CASSWTSVYNEQFF
- TRBJ2-5 - TRBV6-5 TGTGCCAGCAGTTACTCGGACAGCCGATCTGAGACCCAGTACTTC CASSYSDSRSETQYF
few TRBJ2-3 TRBD2 TRBV20-1 TGCAGTGCAGTACTAGCGGTGCGCACAGATACGCAGTATTTT CSAVLAVRTDTQYF
- TRBJ2-2 - TRBV7-9 TGTGCCAGCAGCTTAGGACAGGTCTCGAACACCGGGGAGCTGTTTTTT CASSLGQVSNTGELFF
- TRBJ2-3 - TRBV20-1 TGCAGTGCTAGAGATCGGCGGGACACCGGCACAGATACGCAGTATTTT CSARDRRDTGTDTQYF
few TRBJ2-2 - TRBV12-3/TRBV12-4 TGTGCCAGCAGCCCCAGGGAACCGCCGGGGCTGTTTTTT CASSPREPPGLFF
- TRBJ2-2 - TRBV29-1 TGCAGCCCCTCCCAAAACACCGGGGAGCTGTTTTTT CSPSQNTGELFF
- TRBJ2-1 TRBD1 TRBV29-1 TGCAGCCTGGTGGACAGGGGGCGCATAAATGAGCAGTTCTTC CSLVDRGRINEQFF
many TRBJ1-1 TRBD1 TRBV6-5 TGTGCCAGCAGTTACTGGTCAGGGGGAGGGACTGAAGCTTTCTTT CASSYWSGGGTEAFF
- TRBJ2-1 - TRBV18 TGTGCCAGCTCACCACCTGGCGGGATCTACAATGAGCAGTTCTTC CASSPPGGIYNEQFF
few TRBJ2-7 - TRBV7-9 TGTGCCAGCAGCGCCGTTTGGGGCGAGCAGTACTTC CASSAVWGEQYF
- TRBJ2-3 - TRBV7-8 TGTGCCAGCAAACCAACCGGAGTTTCAGATACGCAGTATTTT CASKPTGVSDTQYF
- TRBJ2-1 - TRBV6-1 TGTGCCAGCAGACCGGGACTGGTACTCCTCTCCTACAATGAGCAGTTCTTC CASRPGLVLLSYNEQFF
- TRBJ1-6 - TRBV7-2 TGTGCCAGCAGCTTAGCGCGTGAGGACCGATATTCACCCCTCCACTTT CASSLAREDRYSPLHF
- TRBJ2-1 TRBD2 TRBV7-2 TGTGCCAGCAGCTTAGGAATGCTAGCGGCGACCTACAATGAGCAGTTCTTC CASSLGMLAATYNEQFF
few TRBJ2-5 TRBD2 TRBV20-1 TGCAGTGCTAGAGATCTGGCGGGAGGGGTAGAGACCCAGTACTTC CSARDLAGGVETQYF
few TRBJ2-5 - TRBV4-1 TGCGCCAGCAGCCAAGAACAGGGAGGGTGGACCCAGTACTTC CASSQEQGGWTQYF
- TRBJ1-1 TRBD1 TRBV28 TGTGCCAGCAGGTCCAGGGGGCCCATGAACACTGAAGCTTTCTTT CASRSRGPMNTEAFF
- TRBJ2-7 TRBD2 TRBV4-1 TGCGCCAGCAGCCAAGAGACCCTAGCGGAGAACTACGAGCAGTACTTC CASSQETLAENYEQYF
- TRBJ1-1 - TRBV2 TGTGCCAGCAGTGACGGGTGGAACAGCCGGATGAACACTGAAGCTTTCTTT CASSDGWNSRMNTEAFF
few TRBJ2-3 TRBD2 TRBV7-9 TGTGCCAGCAGCTTAGCGGTGGGAGGGGCAGATACGCAGTATTTT CASSLAVGGADTQYF
- TRBJ2-7 - TRBV18 TGTGCCAGCTCAGAGACGCGGGCCTCCTACGAGCAGTACTTC CASSETRASYEQYF
- TRBJ2-5 TRBD1 TRBV5-1 TGCGCCAGCAGCTTGGCGGGACAGACCCAAGAGACCCAGTACTTC CASSLAGQTQETQYF
many TRBJ1-1 - TRBV7-2 TGTGCCAGCAGGGTGAGCCGGGCTGAAGCTTTCTTT CASRVSRAEAFF
- TRBJ2-3 - TRBV29-1 TGCAGCGTTGGAGTATCCGGGGATACGCAGTATTTT CSVGVSGDTQYF
few TRBJ2-5 - TRBV6-2/TRBV6-3 TGTGCCAGCAGTGACCTTTCTATTTGGACGTTTGAAGAGACCCAGTACTTC CASSDLSIWTFEETQYF
once TRBJ2-7 TRBD2 TRBV7-9 TGTGCCAGCAGCCGACTTGGAGCGGGAGGGCGCTACGAGCAGTACTTC CASSRLGAGGRYEQYF
- TRBJ2-1 - TRBV6-2/TRBV6-3 TGTGCCAGCAGTTACTCAGGGGGATTCGACTACAATGAGCAGTTCTTC CASSYSGGFDYNEQFF
- TRBJ2-1 - TRBV29-1 TGCAGCGTTGAAACCTCCTACAATGAGCAGTTCTTC CSVETSYNEQFF
- TRBJ1-2 - TRBV5-1 TGCGCCAGCAGCTTTGACAGCCCCCTCTATGGCTACACCTTC CASSFDSPLYGYTF
many TRBJ2-7 - TRBV28 TGTGCCAGCAGTTCCCTCCTTGGCCCTACCTACGAGCAGTACTTC CASSSLLGPTYEQYF
once TRBJ2-1 TRBD1 TRBV15 TGTGCCACCAGCAGAAGCCGGGACAGGGCCAATGAGCAGTTCTTC CATSRSRDRANEQFF
- TRBJ2-5 - TRBV28 TGTGCCAGCAGTCGAGGGCTGCAGCGCCAAGAGACCCAGTACTTC CASSRGLQRQETQYF